This is a list of T cell receptor beta chains from one sample in a study of T cell changes during pregnancy in multiple sclerosis. This table comes from immunoSEQ multiplex PCR, and its TCRdb copy is limited to in-frame clones, with some not included. Of tens of thousands of clones listed, 85% to 95% were seen once; the top ten hold approximately 0.45%. The sample consisted of CD4+ T cells from peripheral blood mononuclear cells, taken in the second trimester of pregnancy. These receptors all stem from a female donor with multiple sclerosis, enrolled in a pregnancy study. Both conserved end residues are part of each CDR3. Each record gives: V gene, D gene, J gene, clone size, CDR3 DNA, CDR3 protein. The D gene is left open where the match is weak. A clone size is listed for some rows: how often the clone was seen (once, few, many), or a class if it is expanded.

TRBV19	NA	TRBJ2-5	NA	TGTGCCAGTAGTATAGATTTTTCTGGCGGAATGGAGACCCAGTACTTC	CASSIDFSGGMETQYF
TRBV2	TRBD2	TRBJ2-2	NA	TGTGCCAGCAATTTAGGCGCGCTAGCGGGAGGGCCAAGGACCGGGGAGCTGTTTTTT	CASNLGALAGGPRTGELFF
TRBV7-9	NA	TRBJ2-6	NA	TGTGCCAGCAGCTTAAGAACAGGGACATCCTCTGGGGCCAACGTCCTGACTTTC	CASSLRTGTSSGANVLTF
TRBV18	NA	TRBJ2-4	NA	TGTGCCAGCTCACCACCAAGCCTAGCGAACATTCAGTACTTC	CASSPPSLANIQYF
TRBV9	TRBD2	TRBJ2-1	NA	TGTGCCAGCAGCACTCGCGGGACTAGCGGATTCAATGAGCAGTTCTTC	CASSTRGTSGFNEQFF
TRBV2	TRBD1	TRBJ1-4	NA	TGTGCCAGCAAGGGACAGGGTCGCGAAAAACTGTTTTTT	CASKGQGREKLFF
TRBV7-9	NA	TRBJ2-2	NA	TGTGCCAGCAGCTTAGCCGGGACCGGGGAGCTGTTTTTT	CASSLAGTGELFF
TRBV19	NA	TRBJ2-3	NA	TGTGCCAGTAGCTTCCTCCGGCAGGGGAACGCAGATACGCAGTATTTT	CASSFLRQGNADTQYF
TRBV11-2	TRBD1	TRBJ1-3	once	TGTGCCAGCAGAGTAGGGACAGACTCTGGAAACACCATATATTTT	CASRVGTDSGNTIYF
TRBV6-1	NA	TRBJ2-5	NA	TGTGCCAGCAGTGAAGGTCCATTCCAAGAGACCCAGTACTTC	CASSEGPFQETQYF
TRBV5-6	TRBD2	TRBJ2-3	NA	TGTGCCAGCAGCCTAGCGGGGCGCCTGGATACGCAGTATTTT	CASSLAGRLDTQYF
TRBV30	NA	TRBJ2-3	NA	TGTGCCTGGAGTGTGACAGCTAGCACAGATACGCAGTATTTT	CAWSVTASTDTQYF
TRBV28	NA	TRBJ2-5	NA	TGTGCCAGCAGTCTAGGTGGGTACTGGGAGACCCAGTACTTC	CASSLGGYWETQYF
TRBV29-1	NA	TRBJ1-2	NA	TGCAGCGTTGATTTAGGGCAGGGTGGGAACTATGGCTACACCTTC	CSVDLGQGGNYGYTF
TRBV11-2	NA	TRBJ2-7	NA	TGTGCCAGCAGCTTAGGCCCTAGCGCCTACGAGCAGTACTTC	CASSLGPSAYEQYF
TRBV29-1	TRBD1	TRBJ1-1	NA	TGCAGCGTGAGGGGGCCCGGTGGGACTGAAGCTTTCTTT	CSVRGPGGTEAFF
TRBV29-1	NA	TRBJ2-1	NA	TGCAGCGGGTGGGACTCCTACTACAATGAGCAGTTCTTC	CSGWDSYYNEQFF
TRBV5-8	TRBD1	TRBJ2-5	few	TGTGCCAGCAGCTTGTACAGGGGCGAAGAGACCCAGTACTTC	CASSLYRGEETQYF
TRBV4-1	TRBD2	TRBJ2-5	NA	TGCGCCAGCAGCCCTAGCGGGACGATAGGGACCCAGTACTTC	CASSPSGTIGTQYF
TRBV5-6	NA	TRBJ1-2	once	TGTGCCAGCAGCTTGGAAGGACTGAATAGCTATGGCTACACCTTC	CASSLEGLNSYGYTF
TRBV7-9	TRBD1	TRBJ2-7	NA	TGTGCCAGCAGCCCAAGGGACAGGGATTACGAGCAGTACTTC	CASSPRDRDYEQYF
TRBV6-5	TRBD2	TRBJ2-3	NA	TGTGCCAGCAGTCAGGGACTAGCGGGAAGCGATACGCAGTATTTT	CASSQGLAGSDTQYF
TRBV27	TRBD2	TRBJ2-5	NA	TGTGCCAGCAGTTACTTAGGGACTAGAAAACAAGAGACCCAGTACTTC	CASSYLGTRKQETQYF
TRBV4-1	NA	TRBJ1-1	NA	TGCGCCAGCAGTAACAGCATTATGAACACTGAAGCTTTCTTT	CASSNSIMNTEAFF
TRBV20-1	NA	TRBJ2-7	once	TGCAGTGCGTCGGGTGGCCTCGAGCAGTACTTC	CSASGGLEQYF
TRBV9	TRBD1	TRBJ2-7	NA	TGTGCCAGCAGCGTAGCTGGGACAGGGGACTACGAGCAGTACTTC	CASSVAGTGDYEQYF
TRBV14	TRBD2	TRBJ2-5	NA	TGTGCCAGCAGCCACGGTCTAGCGGGGGGCTGGGAGACCCAGTACTTC	CASSHGLAGGWETQYF
TRBV4-3	NA	TRBJ1-5	NA	TGCGCCAGCAGCCAAGATCTAGGGGTGGGTCAGCCCCAGCATTTT	CASSQDLGVGQPQHF
TRBV7-2	NA	TRBJ1-3	NA	TGTGCCAGCAGCCCCGCGGCAACTGGAAACACCATATATTTT	CASSPAATGNTIYF
TRBV2	NA	TRBJ1-2	NA	TGTGCCAGCAGTGAAAGCGCGGGCCAGACCTATGGCTACACCTTC	CASSESAGQTYGYTF
TRBV5-1	TRBD1	TRBJ2-7	NA	TGCGCCAGCAGCCCGGGGAACAGGGGCGAGCAGTACTTC	CASSPGNRGEQYF
TRBV30	TRBD2	TRBJ2-1	NA	TGTGCCTGGAGTTGGGGACTAGCGGGAGAGTCCTACAATGAGCAGTTCTTC	CAWSWGLAGESYNEQFF